The 13 T cell receptor beta chains below come from one sample, sequenced in a study of ipilimumab plus nivolumab after autologous stem cell transplantation. The assay was immunoSEQ multiplex PCR, and TCRdb's table has in-frame clones only and misses some. Among about 40,000 clones listed, 80% to 95% were seen once. This material consisted of PBMCs, taken in a trial of ipilimumab plus nivolumab as post-transplant consolidation. Every receptor here comes from a male donor with multiple myeloma.

This clone is a singleton in its sample. V and J are TRBV4-1 and TRBJ2-7; 12 positions match TRBD2. Losses at the gene ends were 3 bases for V and 4 bases for J; bases not matched to a gene: 7. Germline CDR1 reads MGHRA; CDR2 reads YSYEKL. The length of the CDR3 is 16 residues. The CDR3 loop is CASSHQTSGRAYEQYF. CDR3 nucleotide sequence: TGCGCCAGCAGCCACCAGACTAGCGGGAGAGCTTACGAGCAGTACTTC.

The chain recombines TRBV19 with TRBJ2-1, with 8 bases matching TRBD2. From germline, CDR1 is LNHDA and CDR2 SQIVND (reference sequence). Unmatched junction bases numbered 21, after V lost 7 bases and J lost 4 bases. The CDR3 has 19 amino acids. CDR3 in DNA: TGTGCCAGTACGCCTACTAGACGGGAGGGCCATGGGCCGTACAATGAGCAGTTCTTC. Encoded protein: CASTPTRREGHGPYNEQFF.

The J gene is TRBJ1-3, the V gene TRBV5-6; D unclear. This CDR3 comprises 14 residues. Between the trimmed V and J ends, which lost 4 bases and 3 bases, there was a span of 11 bases. CDR1 SGHDT and CDR2 YYEEEE come from the germline V gene. The CDR3 region has the DNA TGTGCCAGCAGCCTCCGGCAGGTTGGAAACACCATATATTTT. This encodes CASSLRQVGNTIYF. Variable domain in full (rest from reference TRBV5-6 and TRBJ1-3): DAGVTQSPTHLIKTRGQQVTLRCSPKSGHDTVSWYQQALGQGPQFIFQYYEEEERQRGNFPDRFSGHQFPNYSSELNVNALLLGDSALYLCASSLRQVGNTIYFGEGSWLTVV.

V and J are TRBV7-2 and TRBJ2-4, with D tentatively TRBD2 (6 bases). Germline values: CDR1 SGHTA, CDR2 FQGNSA. The CDR3 has 13 residues. The germline V and J ends were trimmed by 5 bases and 5 bases, with 10 bases remaining between them. The CDR3 DNA follows: TGTGCCAGCAGCCCTAGCGTCCAAAACATTCAGTACTTC. Translation gives CASSPSVQNIQYF.

DNA for the CDR3: TGTGCCAGTAGTTACCGGGACAGGGGGCGCCCGGAGGCTTTCTTT. This sequence encodes CASSYRDRGRPEAFF. The rearrangement joins TRBV19 to TRBJ1-1; TRBD1 agrees at 12 bases. The ends lost 5 bases at V and 11 bases at J; junction bases unmatched: 12. The CDR3 length is 15 residues. The germline V gene has CDR1 LNHDA and CDR2 SQIVND (reference sequence).

This clone was seen just once. The chain links TRBV7-9 to TRBJ1-1, with TRBD1 identical over 10 bases. The junction had 10 bases not matched to a gene; V was cut back by 8 bases and J by 1 base. Looked up from germline, CDR1 is SEHNR and CDR2 is FQNEAQ (reference sequence). The CDR3 has 16 residues. CDR3: CASGAPGTGANTEAFF. The CDR3, as DNA: TGTGCCAGCGGAGCCCCGGGGACAGGGGCGAACACTGAAGCTTTCTTT.

This rearrangement joins TRBV4-1 to TRBJ2-7; D is perhaps TRBD1 or TRBD2 (5 bases each). Per the germline V gene, CDR1 is MGHRA and CDR2 is YSYEKL. V was cut by 4 bases and J by 4 bases, with 17 bases left in between. The CDR3 contains 15 residues. CDR3 protein: CASSRSPGPSYEQYF. The CDR3, as DNA: TGCGCCAGCAGCCGTTCCCCGGGACCCTCATACGAGCAGTACTTC.

CDR3 sequence reads: CASKQGSHYNEQFF. The CDR3 DNA reads TGTGCCAGTAAACAGGGAAGCCACTACAATGAGCAGTTCTTC. This chain links TRBV19 with TRBJ2-1; TRBD1 is a possible D gene (6 bases). Trimming pared 7 bases from V and 3 bases from J, leaving 13 bases between. CDR3 length equals 14 residues. CDR1 is LNHDA and CDR2 is SQIVND in the germline V gene (reference sequence).

The genes are TRBV19 and TRBJ2-1; the D call may be TRBD1 or TRBD2 (5 bases each). V was clipped by 6 bases and J by 7 bases, with 10 bases between them. The CDR3 loop spans 12 amino acids. CDR1 LNHDA and CDR2 SQIVND come from the germline V gene (reference sequence). The CDR3 is CASRGTGNEQFF. The DNA for the CDR3 is TGTGCCAGTAGGGGGACGGGAAATGAGCAGTTCTTC.

The chain recombines TRBV15 with TRBJ2-3; 11 bases are a match to TRBD2. Trimming at V came to 6 bases and at J to 4 bases, leaving 6 bases not matched to a gene. The CDR3 consists of 15 residues. Germline CDR1 and CDR2: LNHNV and YYDKDF (reference sequence). The CDR3 sequence is CATRGGTSGADTQYF. CDR3 coding DNA: TGTGCCACCAGGGGTGGGACTAGCGGCGCAGATACGCAGTATTTT. Based on the CDR3 plus reference TRBV15 and TRBJ2-3, the full variable domain is DAMVIQNPRYQVTQFGKPVTLSCSQTLNHNVMYWYQQKSSQAPKLLFHYYDKDFNNEADTPDNFQSRRPNTSFCFLDIRSPGLGDTAMYLCATRGGTSGADTQYFGPGTRLTVL.

The chain carries TRBV7-6 and TRBJ1-1; D unclear. CDR1 and CDR2 (germline): SGHVS, FNYEAQ. V was trimmed by 6 bases and J by 3 bases, leaving 8 bases between them. The CDR3 contains 12 residues. Here the CDR3 reads CASRSGDTEAFF. The CDR3 DNA is TGTGCCAGCAGGTCGGGAGACACTGAAGCTTTCTTT.

The gene calls are TRBV2 and TRBJ1-6; 7 positions agree with TRBD1. Per the germline V gene, CDR1 is SNHLY and CDR2 is FYNNEI. The CDR3 extends over 15 amino acids. The V and J ends lost 3 bases and 5 bases, in that order; junction bases with no gene match: 4. CDR3: CASSERQGNNSPLHF. The CDR3 bases are TGTGCCAGCAGTGAGCGACAGGGTAATAATTCACCCCTCCACTTT.

The chain uses TRBV18 and TRBJ2-5, with 9 bases aligning to TRBD1. The ends lost 2 bases at V and 5 bases at J; junction bases unmatched: 9. The length of the CDR3 is 16 residues. CDR1 is KGHSH and CDR2 is LQKENI in the germline V gene. This CDR3 is CASSPGGTGFRETQYF. CDR3 DNA sequence: TGTGCCAGCTCACCAGGAGGGACAGGGTTTCGCGAGACCCAGTACTTC.